These 4 T cell receptor beta chains were all obtained from the same sample, sequenced in a study of blood T cell repertoires in COVID-19. This table comes from immunoSEQ multiplex PCR, and its TCRdb copy is limited to in-frame clones, with some not included. The profile covers about 150,000 clones, with approximately 80% appearing a single time and approximately 0.5% taken by the ten largest. The sample taken for sequencing was peripheral blood. The receptors derive from a man in his 60s with acute or convalescent COVID-19.

The CDR3 DNA reads TGCAGCGTCTTGGGGGAGGGGGGAGCCAAAAACATTCAGTACTTC. Encoded protein: CSVLGEGGAKNIQYF. V usage is TRBV29-1 and J usage is TRBJ2-4, with a possible D match to TRBD2 (7 bases). The CDR3 length is 15 residues. Germline CDR1 SQVTM, CDR2 ANQGSEA. Trimming removed 6 bases at V and 0 bases at J, with 15 bases between.

The CDR3 coding sequence is TGTGCCAGCAGCACTTTGCCGGGGCAGGGAGGCTCTGGGGCCAACGTCCTGACTTTC. It codes for CASSTLPGQGGSGANVLTF. The V call is TRBV9, the J call TRBJ2-6; the D gene is possibly TRBD2 (6 bases). V dropped 4 bases and J dropped 0 bases, with 20 bases sitting between them. The CDR3 contains 19 residues. CDR1 is SGDLS and CDR2 is YYNGEE in the germline V gene. Supplemented by reference TRBV9 and TRBJ2-6, the full variable domain reads DSGVTQTPKHLITATGQRVTLRCSPRSGDLSVYWYQQSLDQGLQFLIQYYNGEERAKGNILERFSAQQFPDLHSELNLSSLELGDSALYFCASSTLPGQGGSGANVLTFGAGSRLTVL.

J is TRBJ2-4 and V is TRBV5-4, with D possibly TRBD2 on 6 matching bases. Germline assignment: CDR1 SGHNT and CDR2 YYREEE (reference sequence). The CDR3 runs 13 residues. V lost 4 bases and J 5 bases, leaving 10 bases between the germline ends. The CDR3 loop reads CASSAGPQNIQYF. The CDR3 DNA is TGTGCCAGCAGCGCGGGACCGCAAAACATTCAGTACTTC.

The V and J genes are TRBV28 and TRBJ2-1; no clear D gene. The germline CDR1 and CDR2 sequences are MDHEN and SYDVKM. The CDR3 loop spans 10 amino acids. V lost 3 bases and J lost 9, with 3 bases in between. DNA of the CDR3: TGTGCCAGCAGTTTTAGTGAGCAGTTCTTC. Translating gives CASSFSEQFF.